This T cell receptor (beta chain) was recovered during a study of blood T cell repertoires in COVID-19. Trimming removed 5 bases at V and 3 bases at J, with 11 bases between. This CDR3 has 13 residues. CDR1 is SEHNR and CDR2 is FQNEAQ in the germline V gene (reference sequence). Repertoires were generated with immunoSEQ multiplex PCR, while TCRdb's copy carries only in-frame clones and drops some. In the table there are 250,000 to 300,000 clones, roughly 86% of which are singletons. Sequenced sample: PBMCs or T cells enriched from blood (not recorded which). The clonotype was recovered from a woman aged 60-75 years who had recovered from COVID-19. The chain carries TRBV7-9 and TRBJ2-7, with D tentatively TRBD2 (6 bases). CDR3 amino acids: CASSRDFHYEQYF. Written as DNA, the CDR3 is TGTGCCAGCAGCCGGGACTTTCACTACGAGCAGTACTTC.